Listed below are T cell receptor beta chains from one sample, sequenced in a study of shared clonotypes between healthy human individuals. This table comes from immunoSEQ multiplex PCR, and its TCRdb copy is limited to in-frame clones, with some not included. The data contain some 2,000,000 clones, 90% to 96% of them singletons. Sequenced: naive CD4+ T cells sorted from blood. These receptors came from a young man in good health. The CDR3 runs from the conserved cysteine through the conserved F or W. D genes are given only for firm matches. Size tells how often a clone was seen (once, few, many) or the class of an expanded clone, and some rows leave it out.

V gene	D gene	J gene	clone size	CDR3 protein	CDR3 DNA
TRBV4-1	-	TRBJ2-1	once	CASSQVGVSYNEQFF	TGCGCCAGCAGCCAAGTGGGGGTCTCCTACAATGAGCAGTTCTTC
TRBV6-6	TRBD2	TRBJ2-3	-	CASATATSGRSDTQYF	TGTGCCAGCGCCACGGCGACTAGCGGGAGGTCAGATACGCAGTATTTT
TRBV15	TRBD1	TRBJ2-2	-	CATSRDGGQGAGELFF	TGTGCCACCAGCAGAGATGGAGGACAGGGGGCCGGGGAGCTGTTTTTT
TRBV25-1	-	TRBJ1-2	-	CASSETGGTYGYTF	TGTGCCAGCAGTGAAACGGGGGGCACTTATGGCTACACCTTC
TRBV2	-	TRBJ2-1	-	CASSGSLPGEQFF	TGTGCCAGCAGTGGAAGCCTCCCCGGTGAGCAGTTCTTC
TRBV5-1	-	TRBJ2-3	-	CASSLGGADTQYF	TGCGCCAGCAGCTTGGGGGGAGCAGATACGCAGTATTTT
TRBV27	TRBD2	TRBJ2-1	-	CASSLFGGTNPSDEQFF	TGTGCCAGCAGTTTATTTGGGGGGACTAACCCTAGCGATGAGCAGTTCTTC
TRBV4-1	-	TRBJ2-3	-	CASSQSGTHWRDTQYF	TGCGCCAGCAGCCAGTCCGGGACACACTGGAGGGATACGCAGTATTTT
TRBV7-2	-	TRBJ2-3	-	CASSLAGARVVQYF	TGTGCCAGCAGCTTAGCGGGGGCCCGGGTCGTGCAGTATTTT
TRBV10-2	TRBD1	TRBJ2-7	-	CASKRPGGFYEQYF	TGCGCCAGCAAACGGCCAGGGGGATTCTACGAGCAGTACTTC
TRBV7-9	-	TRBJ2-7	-	CASSLRDHSYEQYF	TGTGCCAGCAGCTTACGGGACCATTCCTACGAGCAGTACTTC
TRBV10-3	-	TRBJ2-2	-	CAITRDSTGELFF	TGTGCCATCACCAGGGATAGCACCGGGGAGCTGTTTTTT
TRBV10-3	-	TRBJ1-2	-	CAIRSTGFYGYTF	TGTGCCATCAGAAGCACAGGGTTCTATGGCTACACCTTC
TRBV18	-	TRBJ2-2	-	CASSPWAGFNTGELFF	TGTGCCAGCTCACCATGGGCAGGATTTAACACCGGGGAGCTGTTTTTT
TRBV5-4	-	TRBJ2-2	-	CASSLGTDNTGELFF	TGTGCCAGCAGCCTCGGGACTGACAACACCGGGGAGCTGTTTTTT
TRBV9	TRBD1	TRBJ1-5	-	CASSVASTGAGNQPQHF	TGTGCCAGCAGCGTAGCTTCCACAGGGGCTGGCAATCAGCCCCAGCATTTT
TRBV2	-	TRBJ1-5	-	CASSRDFSNQPQHF	TGTGCCAGCAGTAGGGATTTTAGCAATCAGCCCCAGCATTTT
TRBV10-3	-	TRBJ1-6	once	CAISIGGDSPLHF	TGTGCCATCAGTATCGGGGGGGATTCACCCCTCCACTTT
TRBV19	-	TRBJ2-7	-	CARHDGPYEQYF	TGTGCCAGGCATGACGGACCCTACGAGCAGTACTTC
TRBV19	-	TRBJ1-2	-	CASSDIGSYGYTF	TGTGCCAGTAGTGATATCGGGTCCTATGGCTACACCTTC
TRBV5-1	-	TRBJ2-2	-	CASSFGQGSPGELFF	TGCGCCAGCAGCTTCGGGCAGGGCAGCCCCGGGGAGCTGTTTTTT
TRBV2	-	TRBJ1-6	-	CASSEMGGRSGSPLHF	TGTGCCAGCAGTGAAATGGGGGGTCGTTCAGGATCACCCCTCCACTTT
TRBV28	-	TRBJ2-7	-	CASNKRALVYEQYF	TGTGCCAGCAACAAGAGGGCCCTAGTTTACGAGCAGTACTTC
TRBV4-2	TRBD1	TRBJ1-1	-	CASSRGTGTYTEAFF	TGTGCCAGCAGCCGCGGGACAGGGACATACACTGAAGCTTTCTTT
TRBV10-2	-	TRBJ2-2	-	CASSEQGLNTGELFF	TGCGCCAGCAGTGAGCAGGGGCTGAACACCGGGGAGCTGTTTTTT
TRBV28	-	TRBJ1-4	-	CASTEAHREKLFF	TGTGCCAGCACGGAGGCCCACAGGGAAAAACTGTTTTTT
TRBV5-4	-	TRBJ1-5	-	CASSLDGQPQHF	TGTGCCAGCAGCTTGGATGGACAGCCCCAGCATTTT
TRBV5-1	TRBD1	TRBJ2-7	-	CASSQGGTGGYEQYF	TGCGCCAGCAGCCAGGGTGGGACAGGGGGGTACGAGCAGTACTTC
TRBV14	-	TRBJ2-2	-	CASSQGDTNTGELFF	TGTGCCAGCAGCCAAGGGGACACCAACACCGGGGAGCTGTTTTTT
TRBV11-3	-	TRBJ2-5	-	CASSFSGGGDQETQYF	TGTGCCAGCAGCTTCTCGGGGGGCGGGGATCAAGAGACCCAGTACTTC
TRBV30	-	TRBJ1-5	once	CAWSDVFYNQPQHF	TGTGCCTGGAGTGACGTATTTTACAATCAGCCCCAGCATTTT
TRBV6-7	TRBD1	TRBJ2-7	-	CASSRPQGADEQYF	TGTGCCAGCAGTCGCCCACAGGGGGCCGACGAGCAGTACTTC
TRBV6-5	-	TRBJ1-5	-	CASSYWGSNQPQHF	TGTGCCAGCAGTTACTGGGGGAGCAATCAGCCCCAGCATTTT
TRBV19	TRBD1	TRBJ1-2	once	CASSPLTGVSYGYTF	TGTGCCAGTAGCCCCCTGACAGGGGTCTCCTATGGCTACACCTTC
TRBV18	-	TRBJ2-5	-	CASSPPRGLETQYF	TGTGCCAGCTCACCACCGAGGGGTTTGGAGACCCAGTACTTC
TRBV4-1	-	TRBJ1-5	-	CASSQSAGKSNQPQHF	TGCGCCAGCAGCCAGTCCGCAGGGAAGAGCAATCAGCCCCAGCATTTT
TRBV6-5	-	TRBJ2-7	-	CASSRAGDYEQYF	TGTGCCAGCAGTCGGGCAGGGGACTACGAGCAGTACTTC
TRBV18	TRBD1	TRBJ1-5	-	CASSNVGQGANQPQHF	TGTGCCAGCTCCAATGTCGGACAGGGGGCTAATCAGCCCCAGCATTTT
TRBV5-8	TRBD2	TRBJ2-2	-	CASSRLAGLAGELFF	TGTGCCAGCAGCAGACTAGCGGGACTGGCCGGGGAGCTGTTTTTT
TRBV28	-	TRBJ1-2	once	CASSSSDRGYTF	TGTGCCAGCAGTTCCTCAGACAGGGGCTACACCTTC
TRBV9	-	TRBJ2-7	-	CASSVGTGRLYEQYF	TGTGCCAGCAGCGTAGGCACAGGGAGGTTGTACGAGCAGTACTTC
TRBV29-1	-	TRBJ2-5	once	CSFLGWGQETQYF	TGCAGCTTCCTGGGGTGGGGCCAAGAGACCCAGTACTTC
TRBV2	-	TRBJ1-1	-	CASRGTVNQAFF	TGTGCCAGCAGAGGGACTGTCAACCAAGCTTTCTTT
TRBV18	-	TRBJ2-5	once	CASSPLAETQYF	TGTGCCAGCTCACCATTGGCGGAGACCCAGTACTTC
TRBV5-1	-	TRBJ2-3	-	CASILDSYITDTQYF	TGCGCCAGCATCCTTGACAGCTATATCACAGATACGCAGTATTTT
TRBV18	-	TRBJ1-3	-	CASSPPGFGDSGNTIYF	TGTGCCAGCTCACCACCGGGATTCGGTGACTCTGGAAACACCATATATTTT
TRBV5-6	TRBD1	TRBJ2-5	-	CASSSLQGFETQYF	TGTGCCAGCAGCTCGCTACAGGGGTTTGAGACCCAGTACTTC
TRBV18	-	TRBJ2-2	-	CASSRGQNEELFF	TGTGCCAGCTCACGTGGACAGAACGAGGAGCTGTTTTTT
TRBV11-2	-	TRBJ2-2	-	CASSLQGTPGAGELFF	TGTGCCAGCAGCTTACAGGGGACTCCCGGAGCCGGGGAGCTGTTTTTT